The 6 T cell receptor beta chains below all came from one sample that was sequenced in a study of blood T cells in healthy people across ages. PCR was performed a second time for about 7 to 12 cycles using a sample-barcoded 5' primer and a J-beta primer mix. A single record per CDR3 protein comes from TCRdb applying MiXCR to the 5' RACE reads. Here the sample spans some 710,000 distinct CDR3 sequences, more than 35% being singletons. The sample consisted of blood. The receptors come from an older man in good health.

The chain employs TRBV2 and TRBJ1-5, with unresolved D. CDR1 is SNHLY and CDR2 is FYNNEI in the germline V gene. This CDR3 comprises 16 residues. V was trimmed by 1 base and J by 1 base, leaving 11 bases between them. Here the CDR3 DNA reads TGTGCCAGCAGTGAAGGGTTGACCCAAAGCAATCAGCCCCAGCATTTT. Its protein product is CASSEGLTQSNQPQHF. Combining the CDR3 with reference TRBV2 and TRBJ1-5 gives the whole variable domain EPEVTQTPSHQVTQMGQEVILRCVPISNHLYFYWYRQILGQKVEFLVSFYNNEISEKSEIFDDQFSVERPDGSNFTLKIRSTKLEDSAMYFCASSEGLTQSNQPQHFGDGTRLSIL.

The chain combines TRBV5-8 with TRBJ2-1, with 13 bases that match TRBD2. The CDR3 has 18 amino acids. Trimming removed 0 bases from V and 4 bases from J; junction bases left unmatched: 7. Germline CDR1 is SGHTS and CDR2 is YDEGEE. The CDR3 protein is CASSLVASGLAGYNEQFF. The CDR3 DNA is TGTGCCAGCAGCTTGGTTGCTTCGGGACTAGCGGGGTACAATGAGCAGTTCTTC.

V gene TRBV6-1 combines with J gene TRBJ2-7; 14 bases line up with TRBD2. Germline V gene data show CDR1 as MNHNS and CDR2 as SASEGT. This CDR3 region has 16 residues. Germline trimming cut 5 bases from V and 1 base from J; bases unmatched to any gene: 4. This CDR3 reads CASSSGTSGSSYEQYF. For the CDR3, the DNA is TGTGCCAGCAGTTCCGGGACTAGCGGGAGTTCCTACGAGCAGTACTTC.

A few counts support this clonotype. This chain uses TRBV7-9 with TRBJ1-5; 10 bases map to TRBD1. CDR3 length: 17 amino acids. V was clipped by 1 base and J by 6 bases; unmatched bases: 9. Germline V gives CDR1 SEHNR, CDR2 FQNEAQ (reference sequence). In nucleotides, the CDR3 is TGTGCCAGCAGCTTAGGATTAGGACAGGGGGTCGCTCAGCCCCAGCATTTT. This codes for CASSLGLGQGVAQPQHF.

The sample holds many counts of this clonotype. The chain carries TRBV5-1 and TRBJ2-1, with 9 bases fitting TRBD2. The germline V gene encodes CDR1 SGHRS and CDR2 YFSETQ. V trimming: 2 bases; J trimming: 1 base; junction bases outside the gene matches: 1. The CDR3 has 15 amino acids. This CDR3 is CASSFAGGSYNEQFF. As DNA, the CDR3 is TGCGCCAGCAGCTTCGCGGGAGGGTCCTACAATGAGCAGTTCTTC. Combining the CDR3 with reference TRBV5-1 and TRBJ2-1 gives the whole variable domain KAGVTQTPRYLIKTRGQQVTLSCSPISGHRSVSWYQQTPGQGLQFLFEYFSETQRNKGNFPGRFSGRQFSNSRSEMNVSTLELGDSALYLCASSFAGGSYNEQFFGPGTRLTVL.

As concerns this clonotype: A junction boundary mismatches the germline segment, possibly from a read error. This chain joins TRBV10-3 and TRBJ2-6; D ambiguous. This CDR3 comprises 17 residues. Germline V lookup: CDR1 ENHRY, CDR2 SYGVKD. The CDR3 coding sequence is TGTGCCGTCAGTGAGTCGACTGGCTACTCTGGGGCCAACGTCCTGACTTTC. Protein: CAVSESTGYSGANVLTF.